A selection of T cell receptor beta chains follows, all from one sample in a study of neurological immune-mediated disorders. MiXCR was run by TCRdb on the 5' RACE reads, yielding one entry per CDR3 protein. The repertoire holds under 15,000 distinct CDR3 sequences, with approximately 13% as singletons. Sequencing was done on a sample of CD8+ T cells from blood. The receptors here all came from a female donor with HTLV-1-associated myelopathy (HAM/TSP). Both conserved end residues are part of each CDR3. A D gene is named only where the DNA matches it firmly. The size field is filled for only some rows; it gives once, few, many or a size class.

>TRBV7-2|-|TRBJ2-1|many
TGTGCCAGCAGCTTAGCGGTAAGCGGGCCTTACAATGAGCAGTTCTTC
CASSLAVSGPYNEQFF
>TRBV5-1|-|TRBJ2-1|many
TGCGCCAGCAGCTTGGGTCCTGGGCTAGGAGACAATGAGCAGTTCTTC
CASSLGPGLGDNEQFF
>TRBV4-1|-|TRBJ2-7|many
TGCGCCAGCAGCCAAAGAGGGGGTCTAGCTGAGCAGTACTTC
CASSQRGGLAEQYF
>TRBV12-5|TRBD1|TRBJ2-7|many
TGTGCTAGTGGTCCTCCGACAGGGGGCAGCGAGCAGTACTTC
CASGPPTGGSEQYF
>TRBV27|-|TRBJ2-7|many
TGTGCCAGCAGTTCTAGTGGGGGCTACGAGCAGTACTTC
CASSSSGGYEQYF
>TRBV27|TRBD1|TRBJ1-1|many
TGTGCCAGCAGTCTCGGGACAGGGGGCTTGGGTACTGAAGCTTTCTTT
CASSLGTGGLGTEAFF
>TRBV7-2|TRBD2|TRBJ2-5|many
TGTGCCAGCAGCTTAGTAGGCGGGGGAGAAGAGACCCAGTACTTC
CASSLVGGGEETQYF
>TRBV12-3/TRBV12-4|TRBD2|TRBJ2-7|many
TGTGCCAGCAGGACTAGCGGAGGCCCCCCCTACGAGCAGTACTTC
CASRTSGGPPYEQYF
>TRBV6-5|-|TRBJ2-3|many
TGTGCCAGCAGTTACGGGGTTAGCGCAGATACGCAGTATTTT
CASSYGVSADTQYF
>TRBV7-9|-|TRBJ1-1|many
TGTGCCAGCAGCTTAGGGGGGAGCACTGAAGCTTTCTTT
CASSLGGSTEAFF
>TRBV2|TRBD1|TRBJ2-1|many
TGTGCCAGCAGCGCCACAGGGGGCAATGAGCAGTTCTTC
CASSATGGNEQFF
>TRBV7-9|TRBD2|TRBJ2-3|many
TGTGCCAGCAGCTCGCTCCGGATGGGGGGGATGGGCACAGATACGCAGTATTTT
CASSSLRMGGMGTDTQYF
>TRBV29-1|-|TRBJ2-6|many
TGCAGCGTTGCGGGCCAGGAGACTAGCTCTGGGGCCAACGTCCTGACTTTC
CSVAGQETSSGANVLTF
>TRBV5-1|TRBD1|TRBJ2-7|few
TGCGCCAGCAGCTTGGATCATCTTCGGACAGGGATTTACGAGCAGTACTTC
CASSLDHLRTGIYEQYF
>TRBV20-1|TRBD2|TRBJ2-7|many
TGCAGTGCTAGAGTTAATAGCGGGGCAGGGACCTACTTC
CSARVNSGAGTYF
>TRBV27|TRBD2|TRBJ2-7|many
TGTGCCAGCAGTTCGGCTAGCGGGTCCTACGAGCAGTACTTC
CASSSASGSYEQYF
>TRBV7-6|-|TRBJ1-6|-
TGTGCCAGCAGCTTACAACCCGCGACAGAATATAATTCACCCCTCCACTTT
CASSLQPATEYNSPLHF
>TRBV4-2|TRBD2|TRBJ2-3|many
TGTGCCATCACGAGTGTCGGACTAGAGTGTGAGAAAGATACGCAGTATTTT
CAITSVGLECEKDTQYF
>TRBV2|-|TRBJ2-3|many
TGTGCCAGCAGACTCCGGGACTTGCCAGATACGCAGTATTTT
CASRLRDLPDTQYF
>TRBV27|-|TRBJ1-1|many
TGTGCCAGCAGTGGGAACACTGAAGCTTTCTTT
CASSGNTEAFF
>TRBV5-1|-|TRBJ1-5|many
TGCGCCAGGTGGGTCTTACAAGAGTTGGGTCAGCCCCAGCATTTT
CARWVLQELGQPQHF
>TRBV29-1|-|TRBJ2-5|many
TGCAGCGTTGTCAGGGTGGGCGAGACCCAGTACTTC
CSVVRVGETQYF
>TRBV27|TRBD2|TRBJ2-7|-
TGTGCCAGCAGTCCAGGACTAGAGGGGTCAACTTACGAGCAGTACTTC
CASSPGLEGSTYEQYF
>TRBV6-5|-|TRBJ1-2|many
TGTGCCAGCAGTAACGCACAGGGTATTAGCTACACCTTC
CASSNAQGISYTF
>TRBV7-6|TRBD2|TRBJ2-2|many
TGTGCCAGCAGCATATTCAGCGGGGGCCAGAACACCGGGGAGCTGTTTTTT
CASSIFSGGQNTGELFF
>TRBV4-1|-|TRBJ1-1|many
TGCGCCAGCAGCCAAGTAGGCGGTTTTAGAAACACTGAAGCTTTCTTT
CASSQVGGFRNTEAFF
>TRBV12-5|TRBD2|TRBJ2-7|many
TGTGCTAGTGGCTGGGGGGAGGGCCCTTACGAGCAGTACTTC
CASGWGEGPYEQYF
>TRBV19|-|TRBJ2-1|many
TGTGCCAGTAGTATTGGAAATGAGCAGTTCTTC
CASSIGNEQFF
>TRBV12-3/TRBV12-4|-|TRBJ2-7|once
TGTGCCAGCAGTCTTGGGGCCAATGAGCAGTACTTC
CASSLGANEQYF
>TRBV27|TRBD1|TRBJ2-2|many
TGTGCCAGCAGTCCAACCACCCGGGACAGGGGGGGGTGGGAGCTGTTTTTT
CASSPTTRDRGGWELFF
>TRBV20-1|TRBD1|TRBJ1-1|few
TGCAGTGTCGACAGGGACATGAACACTGAAGCTTTCTTT
CSVDRDMNTEAFF
>TRBV4-1|-|TRBJ1-1|medium-sized
TGCGCCAGCAGCCTCGGGGGGCGGGTAGATACTGAAGCTTTCTTT
CASSLGGRVDTEAFF
>TRBV20-1|-|TRBJ2-2|medium-sized
TGCAGTGCTAGTCAGTCCGGGGAGCTGTTTTTT
CSASQSGELFF
>TRBV9|-|TRBJ2-1|many
TGTGCCAGCAGCAAAGCCCCCGTCCCCGGGGAGAATGAGCAGTTCTTC
CASSKAPVPGENEQFF
>TRBV12-3/TRBV12-4|-|TRBJ1-2|many
TGTGCCAGCAGTTTAGGAGACAGGCACTATGGCTACACCTTC
CASSLGDRHYGYTF
>TRBV7-8|TRBD2|TRBJ2-1|many
TGTGCCAGCAGCTTAGACGGCGGGAGAGGTGAGCAGTTCTTC
CASSLDGGRGEQFF
>TRBV2|TRBD2|TRBJ2-2|many
TGTGCCAGCAGTGAAGTACTAGCGGGGAACACCGGGGAGCTGTTTTTT
CASSEVLAGNTGELFF
>TRBV29-1|TRBD2|TRBJ2-2|many
TGCAGCGTTTCAACTCGTCGACTAGCGGGGGGGCCGAGCACCGGGGAGCTGTTTTTT
CSVSTRRLAGGPSTGELFF
>TRBV20-1|-|TRBJ1-2|-
TGCAGTGCTCTCACGGATTATGGCTACACCTTC
CSALTDYGYTF
>TRBV25-1|TRBD1|TRBJ1-1|few
TGTGCCAGCAGTGCCACAGGGGAAGGGGACACTGAAGCTTTCTTT
CASSATGEGDTEAFF
>TRBV29-1|TRBD2|TRBJ2-3|-
TGCGTCGTACTAGCGGAGGGAGGTCCCTTTCACACAGATACGCAGTATTTT
CVVLAEGGPFHTDTQYF
>TRBV20-1|-|TRBJ2-1|many
TGCAGTGCTAGAGAGGAGCGGGCGGACAATGAGCAGTTCTTC
CSAREERADNEQFF
>TRBV19|TRBD1|TRBJ2-7|many
TGTGCCAGTAGTATTATAGACAGGGGCTACGAGCAGTACTTC
CASSIIDRGYEQYF
>TRBV28|-|TRBJ1-5|many
TGTGCCAGCCGGTGGCCCTGGGGCAATCAGCCCCAGCATTTT
CASRWPWGNQPQHF
>TRBV5-1|TRBD1|TRBJ1-1|many
TGCGCCAGCACAGTTGGTCTCATGGGGTTACAGGGGGGATCGTACACTGAAGCTTTCTTT
CASTVGLMGLQGGSYTEAFF
>TRBV3-1|TRBD2|TRBJ2-1|many
TGTGCCAGCAGCGACTCGTTAGCGGGTGGGGGGGATATCGAGCAGTTCTTC
CASSDSLAGGGDIEQFF
>TRBV6-1|-|TRBJ2-7|many
TGTGCCAGCAGTGAAGAAGCCACCTCCGGGTACGAGCAGTACTTC
CASSEEATSGYEQYF
>TRBV20-1|-|TRBJ1-1|many
TGCAGTGCTAGGTCAACCAACACTGAAGCTTTCTTT
CSARSTNTEAFF
>TRBV7-7|-|TRBJ2-7|many
TGTGCTAGCAGCTTAGGGCAGGGTCCTACATACGAGCAGTACTTC
CASSLGQGPTYEQYF
>TRBV7-2|TRBD2|TRBJ2-1|many
TGTGCCAGCAGCGACCCCTTTAGCGGGGGGGCAAGTGAGCAGTTCTTC
CASSDPFSGGASEQFF
>TRBV29-1|-|TRBJ2-2|many
TGCAGCGTTGGGAGGCACGACACCGGGGAGCTGTTTTTT
CSVGRHDTGELFF
>TRBV7-6|-|TRBJ1-6|many
TGTGCCAGCAGCTCTCTCCGGGACCATAATTCACCCCTCCACTTT
CASSSLRDHNSPLHF
>TRBV27|-|TRBJ2-7|once
TGTGCCAGCAGTTTATCGCCCGGGATCTACTACAAGCAGTACTTC
CASSLSPGIYYKQYF
>TRBV7-8|-|TRBJ2-5|many
TGTGCCAGCAGCTTACTAGGGGGGGAAGAGACCCAGTACTTC
CASSLLGGEETQYF
>TRBV27|-|TRBJ2-4|many
TGTGCCAGCAGTCACAGGACAGCGCTAGCCAAAAACATTCAGTACTTC
CASSHRTALAKNIQYF
>TRBV5-1|-|TRBJ2-7|many
TGCGCCAGCAGCTTAGGCGAAAGCTCCTACGAGCAGTACTTC
CASSLGESSYEQYF
>TRBV11-2|TRBD1|TRBJ2-5|few
TGTGCCAGCAGTGGGGACAGCTTCGAGGAGACCCAGTACTTC
CASSGDSFEETQYF
>TRBV7-9|-|TRBJ1-1|-
TGTGCCAGCAGCCCTCGTACCCCTCCGAACACTGAAGCTTTCTTT
CASSPRTPPNTEAFF
>TRBV4-2|-|TRBJ2-7|many
TGTGCCAGCAGCCAAGACTTGAGCTCCTCCTACGAGCAGTACTTC
CASSQDLSSSYEQYF
>TRBV5-1|TRBD2|TRBJ2-7|many
TGCGCCAGCAGCACGGGACTAGCGGGAGGGAGCTCCTACGAGCAGTACTTC
CASSTGLAGGSSYEQYF